Below are 28 T cell receptor beta chains sequenced from a single sample in a study of early T cells in non-severe SARS-CoV-2 infection. MiXCR, run by TCRdb on the 5' RACE reads, gives a single entry per CDR3 protein. Of around 79,000 distinct CDR3 sequences listed, about 11% were seen once; the top ten hold 12%. The material sequenced was whole blood, taken at baseline. The receptors were gathered from an adult who was a healthcare worker with PCR-confirmed SARS-CoV-2 infection or an uninfected control (not recorded which).

This clonotype appeared a few times. The chain employs TRBV6-1 and TRBJ2-4, with TRBD2 identical over 15 bases. The germline V gene encodes CDR1 MNHNS and CDR2 SASEGT. The CDR3 has 21 residues. The V segment lost 0 bases and the J segment 0 bases; nucleotides outside the gene matches: 9. CDR3 DNA sequence: TGTGCCAGCAGTGAAGCCACCGGGACTAGCGGGGGGAAGCTAGCCAAAAACATTCAGTACTTC. Protein sequence: CASSEATGTSGGKLAKNIQYF.

The chain employs TRBV18 and TRBJ2-7, with D unresolved. The ends were cut back, 3 bases at V and 7 bases at J, with 19 bases in the middle. This CDR3 has 15 residues. Germline V gene sequence: CDR1 KGHSH, CDR2 LQKENI. CDR3 DNA sequence: TGTGCCAGCTCACCCATCTTACACCCCTACATGGAGCAGTACTTC. It codes for CASSPILHPYMEQYF.

CDR3 DNA: TGTGCCATCAAGTCGGGACAGGGGACAGATACGCAGTATTTT. This gives the protein CAIKSGQGTDTQYF. The rearrangement links TRBV10-3 to TRBJ2-3; 10 bases align to TRBD1. With 7 bases clipped from V and 3 bases from J, the junction kept 4 bases outside the gene matches. Germline assignment: CDR1 ENHRY and CDR2 SYGVKD. This CDR3 is built from 14 residues.

The V call is TRBV18, the J call TRBJ2-5; 8 bases match TRBD1. This CDR3 comprises 13 residues. Germline CDR1 is KGHSH and CDR2 is LQKENI. V was clipped by 1 base and J by 8 bases; unmatched bases: 3. The CDR3 reads CASSPQDRETQYF. The DNA for the CDR3 is TGTGCCAGCTCACCACAGGACAGGGAAACCCAGTACTTC.

The rearrangement uses TRBV5-1 and TRBJ1-4; perhaps TRBD1 as D (6 bases). CDR3 length: 13 amino acids. V gave up 6 bases and J gave up 5 bases, with 11 bases separating them. Germline values: CDR1 SGHRS, CDR2 YFSETQ. The CDR3 protein is CASTPGANEKLFF. CDR3 in DNA: TGCGCCAGCACACCGGGGGCGAATGAAAAACTGTTTTTT.

This clonotype came up a few times. V gene TRBV5-5 combines with J gene TRBJ1-2; D is perhaps TRBD1 (6 bases). The CDR3 consists of 16 residues. Trimming took 0 bases from V and 8 from J, leaving 20 bases between them. Germline V gives CDR1 SGHKS, CDR2 YYEKEE (reference sequence). CDR3 sequence: CASSLAVQGGLSGYTF. As DNA, the CDR3 is TGTGCCAGCAGCTTGGCTGTACAGGGAGGTTTAAGCGGCTACACCTTC.

The genes are TRBV7-9 and TRBJ2-7; D unclear. V shed 5 bases and J shed 2 bases, with 7 bases lying between them. The V gene's germline CDR1 is SEHNR and CDR2 FQNEAQ (reference sequence). The CDR3 sequence is 12 residues long. The CDR3 reads CASSPDTYEQYF. CDR3 sequence (DNA): TGTGCCAGCAGCCCTGACACCTACGAGCAGTACTTC. Combining the CDR3 with reference TRBV7-9 and TRBJ2-7 gives the whole variable domain DTGVSQNPRHKITKRGQNVTFRCDPISEHNRLYWYRQTLGQGPEFLTYFQNEAQLEKSRLLSDRFSAERPKGSFSTLEIQRTEQGDSAMYLCASSPDTYEQYFGPGTRLTVT.

CDR3 in amino acids: CASSPGGLSYNEQFF. The CDR3 region has the DNA TGTGCCAGCAGCCCTGGGGGTCTCTCCTACAATGAGCAGTTCTTC. The chain has TRBV3-1 and TRBJ2-1; either TRBD1 or TRBD2 may supply D (5 bases each). CDR1 and CDR2 (germline): LGHDT, YNNKEL (reference sequence). This CDR3 is 15 amino acids long. V shed 4 bases and J shed 0 bases, with 10 bases lying between them.

The chain is built from TRBV2 and TRBJ2-1; TRBD2 aligns across 7 bases. The ends lost 1 base at V and 8 bases at J; junction bases unmatched: 5. This CDR3 contains 14 residues. Germline V lookup: CDR1 SNHLY, CDR2 FYNNEI. In DNA form, the CDR3 reads TGTGCCAGCAGTGAAGTTCGAGCGGGGTATGAGCAGTTCTTC. It codes for CASSEVRAGYEQFF.

DNA of the CDR3: TGCAGCGTTGAGCTACGAACTTCCTACGAGCAGTACTTC. Its protein product is CSVELRTSYEQYF. The gene calls are TRBV29-1 and TRBJ2-7; D unclear. Germline V gene data show CDR1 as SQVTM and CDR2 as ANQGSEA. The CDR3 is 13 amino acids. Trimming removed 3 bases at V and 1 base at J, with 10 bases between.

The chain has TRBV29-1 and TRBJ1-2; D is unresolved. The CDR3 is made up of 13 amino acids. Trimming took 4 bases from V and 0 from J, leaving 9 bases between them. Germline V lookup: CDR1 SQVTM, CDR2 ANQGSEA. In DNA, the CDR3 is TGCAGCGTTGGCGAGAATGCTAACTATGGCTACACCTTC. Amino acids: CSVGENANYGYTF.

The V call is TRBV4-2, the J call TRBJ2-2, with D perhaps TRBD2 (7 bases). CDR1 and CDR2 (germline): LGHNA, YNFKEQ. V was pared by 1 base and J by 4 bases, with 13 bases between. This CDR3 has 16 amino acids. The CDR3 DNA follows: TGTGCCAGCAGCCAAGGCGGGGGCCAGATCACCGGGGAGCTGTTTTTT. It translates to CASSQGGGQITGELFF.

This clonotype was counted only a few times. The V gene is TRBV21-1, the J gene TRBJ2-1; the D call TRBD2 from the table was never checked on the DNA. TRBV21-1 counts as a pseudogene. The CDR3 loop spans 15 amino acids. CDR3 sequence (DNA): TGTGCCAGCAGCAAGGGCGGGGGGGCAGGAGGTGAGCAGTTCTTC. Amino acids: CASSKGGGAGGEQFF.

The V and J genes are TRBV10-1 and TRBJ1-5; D is unresolved. Germline CDR1 reads WNHNN; CDR2 reads SYGVQD (reference sequence). This CDR3 has 14 residues. CDR3 in DNA: TGCCCTGGATTAGGAAGGACGGCGAATCAGCCCCAGCATTTT. It translates to CPGLGRTANQPQHF.

This clonotype was seen a few times. V and J are TRBV19 and TRBJ1-1, with TRBD1 matching over 8 bases. Germline lookup yields CDR1 LNHDA and CDR2 SQIVND (reference sequence). The V gene end was trimmed by 11 bases and the J gene end by 3 bases; junction bases not matched to a gene: 20. CDR3 length: 17 amino acids. CDR3 sequence reads: CAGPHPQQGGFDTEAFF. DNA for the CDR3: TGTGCCGGGCCCCACCCCCAACAGGGGGGATTTGACACTGAAGCTTTCTTT.

The V call is TRBV7-2, the J call TRBJ1-6, with unresolved D. The V end lost 0 bases, the J end lost 5 bases, and 8 bases lay between the germline ends. The CDR3 has 15 amino acids. Germline CDR1 SGHTA, CDR2 FQGNSA. The CDR3 bases are TGTGCCAGCAGCTTAGCTTCGGCAGATAATTCACCCCTCCACTTT. As protein: CASSLASADNSPLHF.

This clonotype was counted between two and nine times. The chain is built from TRBV10-3 and TRBJ1-2; TRBD1 agrees at 10 bases. The CDR3 sequence is 13 residues long. The trim removed 8 bases at V and 7 bases at J, leaving 7 bases unmatched. CDR1 and CDR2 from the germline V gene are ENHRY and SYGVKD. This CDR3 reads CAIGTGDTSGYTF. DNA for the CDR3: TGTGCCATCGGGACAGGGGATACTAGTGGCTACACCTTC.

The rearrangement links TRBV21-1 to TRBJ2-7; TRBD2 is taken as the D call from the table, unchecked against the DNA. TRBV21-1 is deemed a pseudogene. This CDR3 spans 17 amino acids. The chain's CDR3 is CASSKTPRRALPYEQYF. The CDR3 DNA reads as TGTGCCAGCAGCAAAACCCCCAGGAGGGCGCTTCCATACGAGCAGTACTTC.

This clonotype has a handful of counts. The chain has TRBV4-1 and TRBJ1-2; 9 nucleotides agree with TRBD1. V trimming: 4 bases; J trimming: 4 bases; junction bases outside the gene matches: 13. This CDR3 region has 17 residues. The V gene's germline CDR1 is MGHRA and CDR2 YSYEKL. The CDR3 region has the DNA TGCGCCAGCAGCCTCAACACCGGGACAGGGTCCCGCTATGGCTACACCTTC. As protein: CASSLNTGTGSRYGYTF.

The chain is built from TRBV7-2 and TRBJ2-7, with D perhaps matching TRBD1 (6 bases). The CDR3 has 13 residues. Trimming took 5 bases from V and 3 from J, leaving 11 bases between them. Germline V gene data show CDR1 as SGHTA and CDR2 as FQGNSA. The CDR3 here is CASSPGQFYEQYF. The CDR3 nucleotides read TGTGCCAGCAGCCCAGGACAGTTCTACGAGCAGTACTTC. The full variable domain, with the rest looked up from reference TRBV7-2 and TRBJ2-7, is GAGVSQSPSNKVTEKGKDVELRCDPISGHTALYWYRQSLGQGLEFLIYFQGNSAPDKSGLPSDRFSAERTGGSVSTLTIQRTQQEDSAVYLCASSPGQFYEQYFGPGTRLTVT.

This chain uses TRBV6-5 with TRBJ1-1, with D perhaps TRBD1 (5 bases). With 6 bases removed from V and 11 bases from J, the gap between germline ends came to 19 bases. This CDR3 is 13 amino acids long. Germline lookup yields CDR1 MNHEY and CDR2 SVGAGI. The CDR3 reads CASSTGTVLEAFF. The CDR3 DNA is TGTGCCAGCAGCACTGGGACTGTACTTGAGGCTTTCTTT.

The rearrangement uses TRBV10-3 and TRBJ1-4; weak D call: TRBD1 (5 bases). The germline CDR1 and CDR2 sequences are ENHRY and SYGVKD. This CDR3 is built from 15 residues. The V gene lost 2 bases and the J gene lost 5 bases, with 12 bases spanning the gap. CDR3 sequence: CAISETVRENEKLFF. CDR3 bases: TGTGCCATCAGTGAGACGGTCAGGGAAAATGAAAAACTGTTTTTT.

This clonotype was detected ten times or more. The chain is built from TRBV10-3 and TRBJ2-1; maybe TRBD2 (5 bases). The germline gives CDR1 ENHRY, CDR2 SYGVKD. V was pared by 3 bases and J by 0 bases, with 12 bases between. The CDR3 is made up of 16 amino acids. The CDR3 nucleotides are TGTGCCATCAGTGAACCGGGGAAGAGCTCCTACAATGAGCAGTTCTTC. Its protein is CAISEPGKSSYNEQFF.

The sample holds many counts of this clonotype. The chain links TRBV28 to TRBJ1-2; no definite D call. Trimming took 8 bases from V and 8 from J, leaving 15 bases between them. This CDR3 comprises 12 residues. Germline loops: CDR1 MDHEN, CDR2 SYDVKM. Written as DNA, the CDR3 is TGTGCCAGCTCCATGGAAGGGCTGGGCTACACCTTC. Amino acid sequence: CASSMEGLGYTF.

There are many counts of this clonotype. The V call is TRBV29-1, the J call TRBJ2-1; possibly TRBD1 for D (5 bases). Trimming pared 6 bases from V and 2 bases from J, leaving 23 bases between. Germline lookup yields CDR1 SQVTM and CDR2 ANQGSEA. This CDR3 is 17 amino acids long. Here the CDR3 reads CSVPDRTKGPAYNEQFF. CDR3 bases: TGCAGCGTCCCAGACAGAACCAAAGGTCCTGCCTACAATGAGCAGTTCTTC.

This clonotype has at least ten counts. V usage is TRBV29-1 and J usage is TRBJ2-7, with D possibly TRBD2 on 6 matching bases. V lost 5 bases, J lost 5 bases, and 10 bases lay in between. The CDR3 sequence is 11 residues long. Looked up from germline, CDR1 is SQVTM and CDR2 is ANQGSEA. The DNA of the CDR3 is TGCAGCGTTCGGAGGGCCCACGAGCAGTACTTC. Translating gives CSVRRAHEQYF.

This clonotype showed up many times. V usage is TRBV6-5 and J usage is TRBJ1-2, with 8 bases that match TRBD1. J gave up 4 bases and V 7 bases, and 5 bases lay outside the gene matches. From germline, CDR1 is MNHEY and CDR2 SVGAGI. This CDR3 comprises 13 residues. The CDR3 region has the DNA TGTGCCAGCAAGAGAGACAGGGGCTATGGCTACACCTTC. Its translation: CASKRDRGYGYTF.

The table lists this clonotype with a few counts. The rearrangement links TRBV5-6 to TRBJ2-1; TRBD1 matches 7 bases. With V trimmed by 0 bases and J by 2 bases, 2 bases remained unmatched. The CDR3 has 15 amino acids. Germline CDR1 reads SGHDT; CDR2 reads YYEEEE. CDR3 nucleotide sequence: TGTGCCAGCAGCTTGGACAGGGGCCCCTACAATGAGCAGTTCTTC. Translated: CASSLDRGPYNEQFF. The entire variable domain, with the rest obtained from reference TRBV5-6 and TRBJ2-1, is as follows: DAGVTQSPTHLIKTRGQQVTLRCSPKSGHDTVSWYQQALGQGPQFIFQYYEEEERQRGNFPDRFSGHQFPNYSSELNVNALLLGDSALYLCASSLDRGPYNEQFFGPGTRLTVL.